This T cell receptor (beta chain) comes out of a study of neurological immune-mediated disorders (dated by TCRdb to between 2019 and 2020). Study-level background: Peripheral blood TCR-beta repertoires from HTLV-I-associated myelopathy (HAM/TSP) patients, multiple sclerosis patients and healthy controls were compared by UMI-based sequencing. Alongside PBMC samples, the set of about 100 TCR-beta libraries contained longitudinal samples, technical triplicates, and paired CD4+ and CD8+ T-cell subsets that had been sorted. Longitudinal HAM/TSP donors and healthy donors each had 3 time-points at intervals of about 3-40 months. The cohort comprised roughly 69 subjects: roughly 15 HAM/TSP patients, around 34 multiple sclerosis patients and 20 or so healthy controls.

The sample holds many counts of this clonotype. No antigen is known for it. Within one base of it there is no much larger clone, and no base qualities were kept. General study outcomes and caveats: No identical CDR3 amino acid sequences were shared among expanded clones across subjects, suggesting private TCR-beta repertoires in all groups. TCR clonal expansion was highest in HAM/TSP patients and lowest in MS patients, with MS patients falling below even healthy controls.

cDNA was synthesized by template-switch 5'RACE using a primer carrying a 10-nucleotide random unique molecular identifier by which each TCR transcript was tagged. Over 200 million TCR-beta sequences, covering 15-18 subjects, were produced in each sequencing run. The RNeasy kit was used to extract total RNA. TCR-beta VDJ regions were amplified with primers for the TCR constant region and the 5'RACE anchor, using the KAPA Real-time Library Amplification kit. A first PCR added sample indexes and Illumina adaptors, after which a second PCR increased the library yield. After purification with Ampure beads, the TCR product of roughly 650 bp was size-selected on a 2% E-gel SizeSelection system. Library quality was checked on a Bioanalyzer, concentration was measured with Qubit, and libraries were quantified with the Kapa Library Quantification kit before pooling. An Illumina HiSeq 2500 was used to sequence the libraries paired-end at 2 x 150 bp. To increase sequence diversity, about 25-31% phiX was spiked into each library pool. The source study handled its data this way. The quality-filtered reads were processed with the UMI-based MiGEC pipeline, whose error correction step removed more than 85% of the raw TCR sequences. VDJ genes were aligned to IMGT germline references, and each clonotype was defined by a unique CDR3 amino acid sequence together with V-J genes. Clonal expansion, Shannon diversity and CDR3 relatedness were evaluated with VDJtools (CalcPairwiseDistances, ClusterSamples), while phylogenetic trees were built in CLCbio workbench. Using coefficient-of-variation modelling across technical triplicates, the study counted a clone as expanded if it had at least 8 unique UMIs. The public reads were quality trimmed at Q25 with fastp and then assembled into clones with MiXCR by TCRdb, keeping productive beta chains. Rows are combined by CDR3 protein, so each entry shows the most common genes and DNA. TCRdb assigned the V and J calls; the authors' analysis was not used. The sample yields more than 70,000 distinct CDR3 sequences; around 9.6% were counted once. 9.5% to 10% of the sample is in the top ten clones.

The meaning of the sample's time point label: longitudinal time-point 1 (baseline). Blood bank volunteers in Maryland, USA served as the healthy controls. Libraries from unsorted PBMCs were made from 2 million PBMCs kept in RNAlater at -80 degrees C until RNA extraction. Peripheral blood underwent Ficoll-Hypaque density gradient centrifugation to isolate PBMCs, which were then cryopreserved in liquid nitrogen. The material sequenced was PBMCs. The receptor's source is a young man in good health.

The DNA reads as follows: TGCAGTGCCCAGGGGCGGGGGGCCAAGAGCCCCTACGAGCAGTACTTC. The translation is CSAQGRGAKSPYEQYF. The rearrangement combines TRBV20-1 with TRBJ2-7; 8 nucleotides in the junction match TRBD2. CDR3 length: 16 amino acids, cysteine to phenylalanine. Only the CDR3 part of the read is kept: 48 bases, read in frame from the first base. Germline trimming: 6 bases from V, 2 bases from J; junction bases outside gene matches: 15. Taken from the germline V gene (reference sequence), the CDR1 and CDR2 loops are DFQATT and SNEGSKA.